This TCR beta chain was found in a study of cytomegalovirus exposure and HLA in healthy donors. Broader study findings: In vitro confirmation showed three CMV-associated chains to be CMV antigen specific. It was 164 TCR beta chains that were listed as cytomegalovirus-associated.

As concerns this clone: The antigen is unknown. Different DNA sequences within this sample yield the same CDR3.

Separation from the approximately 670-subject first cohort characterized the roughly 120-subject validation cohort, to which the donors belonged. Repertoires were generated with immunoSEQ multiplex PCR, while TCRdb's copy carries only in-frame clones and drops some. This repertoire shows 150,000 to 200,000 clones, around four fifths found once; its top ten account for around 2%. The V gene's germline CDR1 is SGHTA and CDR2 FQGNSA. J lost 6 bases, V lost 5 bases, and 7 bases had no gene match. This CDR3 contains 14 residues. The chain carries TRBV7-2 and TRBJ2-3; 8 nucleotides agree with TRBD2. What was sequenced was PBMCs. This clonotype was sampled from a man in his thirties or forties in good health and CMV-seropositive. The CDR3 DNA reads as TGTGCCAGCAGCCCCGGACTAGCAACGGATACGCAGTATTTT. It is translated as CASSPGLATDTQYF. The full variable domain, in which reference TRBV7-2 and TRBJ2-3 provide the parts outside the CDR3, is GAGVSQSPSNKVTEKGKDVELRCDPISGHTALYWYRQSLGQGLEFLIYFQGNSAPDKSGLPSDRFSAERTGGSVSTLTIQRTQQEDSAVYLCASSPGLATDTQYFGPGTRLTVL.